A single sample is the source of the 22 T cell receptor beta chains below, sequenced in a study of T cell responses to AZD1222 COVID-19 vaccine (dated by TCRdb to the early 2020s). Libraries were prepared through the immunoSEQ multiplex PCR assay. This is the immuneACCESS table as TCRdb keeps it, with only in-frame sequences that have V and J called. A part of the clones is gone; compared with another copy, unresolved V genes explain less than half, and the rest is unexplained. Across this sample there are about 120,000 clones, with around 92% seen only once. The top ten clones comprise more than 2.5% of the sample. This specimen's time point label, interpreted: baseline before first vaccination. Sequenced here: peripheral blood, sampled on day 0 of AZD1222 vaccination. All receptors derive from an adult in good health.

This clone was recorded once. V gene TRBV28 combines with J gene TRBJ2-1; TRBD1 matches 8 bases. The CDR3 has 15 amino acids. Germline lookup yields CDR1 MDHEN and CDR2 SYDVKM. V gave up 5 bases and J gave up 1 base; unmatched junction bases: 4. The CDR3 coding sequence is TGTGCCAGCAGTCCCGACAGGGGATCCTACAATGAGCAGTTCTTC. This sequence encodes CASSPDRGSYNEQFF.

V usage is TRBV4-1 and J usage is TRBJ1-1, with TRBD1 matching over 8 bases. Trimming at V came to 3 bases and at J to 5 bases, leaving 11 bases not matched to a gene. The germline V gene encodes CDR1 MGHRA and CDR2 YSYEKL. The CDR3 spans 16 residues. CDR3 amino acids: CASSQEYRGSGTEAFF. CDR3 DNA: TGCGCCAGCAGCCAGGAATACAGGGGGTCCGGGACTGAAGCTTTCTTT.

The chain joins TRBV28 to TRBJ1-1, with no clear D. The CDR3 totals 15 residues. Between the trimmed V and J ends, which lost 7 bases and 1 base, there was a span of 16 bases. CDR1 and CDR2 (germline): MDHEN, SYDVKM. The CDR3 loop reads CASTFPSMGNTEAFF. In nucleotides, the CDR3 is TGTGCCAGCACCTTTCCCTCGATGGGGAACACTGAAGCTTTCTTT.

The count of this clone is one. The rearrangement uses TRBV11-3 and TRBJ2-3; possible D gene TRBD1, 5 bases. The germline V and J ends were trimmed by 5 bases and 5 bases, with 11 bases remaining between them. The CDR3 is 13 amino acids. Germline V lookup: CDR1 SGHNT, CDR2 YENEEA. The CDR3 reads CASSAPGIDTQYF. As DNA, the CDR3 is TGTGCCAGCAGCGCCCCAGGGATAGATACGCAGTATTTT.

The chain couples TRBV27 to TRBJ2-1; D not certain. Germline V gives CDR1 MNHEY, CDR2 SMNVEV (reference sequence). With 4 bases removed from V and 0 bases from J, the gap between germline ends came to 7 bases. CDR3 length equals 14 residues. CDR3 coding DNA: TGTGCCAGCAGTTCGGGTCTCTCCTACAATGAGCAGTTCTTC. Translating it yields CASSSGLSYNEQFF.

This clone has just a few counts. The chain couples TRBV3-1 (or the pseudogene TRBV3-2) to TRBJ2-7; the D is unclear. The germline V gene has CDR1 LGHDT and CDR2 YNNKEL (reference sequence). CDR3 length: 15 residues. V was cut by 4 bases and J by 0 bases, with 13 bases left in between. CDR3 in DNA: TGTGCCAGCAGCCGAACTGCACGGAGCTCCTACGAGCAGTACTTC. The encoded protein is CASSRTARSSYEQYF.

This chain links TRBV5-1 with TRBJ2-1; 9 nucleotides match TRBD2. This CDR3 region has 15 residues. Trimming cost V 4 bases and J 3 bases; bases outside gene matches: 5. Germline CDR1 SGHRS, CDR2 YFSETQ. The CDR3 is CASSVGTSSYNEQFF. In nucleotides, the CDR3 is TGCGCCAGCAGCGTCGGGACTAGCAGCTACAATGAGCAGTTCTTC.

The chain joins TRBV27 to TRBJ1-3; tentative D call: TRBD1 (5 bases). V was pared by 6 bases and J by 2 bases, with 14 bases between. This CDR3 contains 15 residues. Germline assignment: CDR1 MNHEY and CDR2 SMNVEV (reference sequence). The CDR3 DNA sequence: TGTGCCAGCAGGCCACAGGCTACCCCTGGAAACACCATATATTTT. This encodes CASRPQATPGNTIYF.

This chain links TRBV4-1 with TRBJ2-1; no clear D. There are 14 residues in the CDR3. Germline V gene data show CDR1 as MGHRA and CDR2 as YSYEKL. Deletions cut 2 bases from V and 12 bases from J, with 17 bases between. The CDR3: CASSQNTRYLGQFF. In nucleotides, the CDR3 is TGCGCCAGCAGCCAAAACACGCGCTACCTCGGGCAGTTCTTC.

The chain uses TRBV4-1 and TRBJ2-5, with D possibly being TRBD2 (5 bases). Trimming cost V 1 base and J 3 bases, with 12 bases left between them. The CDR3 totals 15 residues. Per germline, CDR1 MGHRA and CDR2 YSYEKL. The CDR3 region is CASSQGPGREETQYF. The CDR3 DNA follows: TGCGCCAGCAGCCAAGGGCCCGGGCGGGAAGAGACCCAGTACTTC.

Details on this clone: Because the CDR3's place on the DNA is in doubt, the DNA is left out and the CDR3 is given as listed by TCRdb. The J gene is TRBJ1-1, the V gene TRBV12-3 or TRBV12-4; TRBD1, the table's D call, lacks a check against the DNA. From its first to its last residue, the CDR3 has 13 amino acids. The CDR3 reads CASSFGQGTEVFF.

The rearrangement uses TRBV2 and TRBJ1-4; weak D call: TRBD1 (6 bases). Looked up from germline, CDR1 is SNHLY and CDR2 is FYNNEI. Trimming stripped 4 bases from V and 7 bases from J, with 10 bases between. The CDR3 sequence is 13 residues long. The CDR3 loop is CASSGQAREKLFF. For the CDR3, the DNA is TGTGCCAGCAGTGGACAGGCTCGTGAAAAACTGTTTTTT. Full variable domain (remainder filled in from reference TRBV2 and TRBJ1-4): EPEVTQTPSHQVTQMGQEVILRCVPISNHLYFYWYRQILGQKVEFLVSFYNNEISEKSEIFDDQFSVERPDGSNFTLKIRSTKLEDSAMYFCASSGQAREKLFFGSGTQLSVL.

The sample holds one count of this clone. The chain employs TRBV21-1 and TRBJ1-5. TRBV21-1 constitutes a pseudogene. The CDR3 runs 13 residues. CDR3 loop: CAGARRENQPQHF. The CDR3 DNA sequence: TGTGCCGGCGCTCGGAGGGAAAATCAGCCCCAGCATTTT.

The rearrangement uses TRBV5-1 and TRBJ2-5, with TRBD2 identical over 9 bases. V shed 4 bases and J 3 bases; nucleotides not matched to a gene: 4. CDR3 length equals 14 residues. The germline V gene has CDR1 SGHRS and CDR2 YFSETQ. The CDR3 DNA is TGCGCCAGCAGCCCCGGGACTAGCAAAGAGACCCAGTACTTC. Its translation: CASSPGTSKETQYF.

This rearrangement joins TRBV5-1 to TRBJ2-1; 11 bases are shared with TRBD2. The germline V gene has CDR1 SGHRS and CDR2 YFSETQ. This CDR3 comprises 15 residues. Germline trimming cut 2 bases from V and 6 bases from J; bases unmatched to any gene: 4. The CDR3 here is CASSFKTSGSNEQFF. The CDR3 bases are TGCGCCAGCAGCTTCAAAACTAGCGGGAGCAATGAGCAGTTCTTC.

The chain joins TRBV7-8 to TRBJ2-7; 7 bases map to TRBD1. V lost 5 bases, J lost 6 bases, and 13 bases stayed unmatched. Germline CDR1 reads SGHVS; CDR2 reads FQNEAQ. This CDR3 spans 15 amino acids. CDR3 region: CASSLTGKGYFEQYF. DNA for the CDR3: TGTGCCAGCAGCCTGACAGGGAAGGGGTACTTCGAGCAGTACTTC.

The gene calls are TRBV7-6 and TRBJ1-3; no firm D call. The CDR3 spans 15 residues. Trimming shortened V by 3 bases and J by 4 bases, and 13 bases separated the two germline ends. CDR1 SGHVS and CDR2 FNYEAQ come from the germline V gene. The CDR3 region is CASSLGLPSGNTIYF. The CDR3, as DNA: TGTGCCAGCAGCTTGGGCCTACCTTCAGGAAACACCATATATTTT.

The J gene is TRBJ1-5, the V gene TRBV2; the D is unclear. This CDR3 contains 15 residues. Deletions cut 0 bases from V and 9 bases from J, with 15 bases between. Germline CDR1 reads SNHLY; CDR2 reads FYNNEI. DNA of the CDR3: TGTGCCAGCAGTGAAGCGCCCGGGGATGAGGCGCCCCAGCATTTT. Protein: CASSEAPGDEAPQHF.

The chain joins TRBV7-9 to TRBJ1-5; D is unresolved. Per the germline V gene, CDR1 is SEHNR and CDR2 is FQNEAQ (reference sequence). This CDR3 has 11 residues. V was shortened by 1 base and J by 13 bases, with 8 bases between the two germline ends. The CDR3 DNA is TGTGCCAGCAGCTTAGGAGAGCAACAGCATTTT. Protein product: CASSLGEQQHF. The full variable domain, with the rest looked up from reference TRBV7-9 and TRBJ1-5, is DTGVSQNPRHKITKRGQNVTFRCDPISEHNRLYWYRQTLGQGPEFLTYFQNEAQLEKSRLLSDRFSAERPKGSFSTLEIQRTEQGDSAMYLCASSLGEQQHFGDGTRLSIL.

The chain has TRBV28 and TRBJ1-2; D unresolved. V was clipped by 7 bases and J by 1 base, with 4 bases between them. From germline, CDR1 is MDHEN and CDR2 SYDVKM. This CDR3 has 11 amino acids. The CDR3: CASTGNYGYTF. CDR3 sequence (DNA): TGTGCCAGCACTGGTAACTATGGCTACACCTTC.

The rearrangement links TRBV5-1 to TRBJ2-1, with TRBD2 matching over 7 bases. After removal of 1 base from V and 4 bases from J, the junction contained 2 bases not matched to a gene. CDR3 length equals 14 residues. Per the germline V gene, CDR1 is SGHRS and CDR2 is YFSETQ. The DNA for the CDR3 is TGCGCCAGCAGCTTGACGGGAGGTTACAATGAGCAGTTCTTC. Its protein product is CASSLTGGYNEQFF. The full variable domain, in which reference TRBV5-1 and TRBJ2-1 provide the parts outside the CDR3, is KAGVTQTPRYLIKTRGQQVTLSCSPISGHRSVSWYQQTPGQGLQFLFEYFSETQRNKGNFPGRFSGRQFSNSRSEMNVSTLELGDSALYLCASSLTGGYNEQFFGPGTRLTVL.

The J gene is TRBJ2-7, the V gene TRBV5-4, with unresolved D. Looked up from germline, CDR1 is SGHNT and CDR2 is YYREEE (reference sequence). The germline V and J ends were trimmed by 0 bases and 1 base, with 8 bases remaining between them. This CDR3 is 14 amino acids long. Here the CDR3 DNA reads TGTGCCAGCAGCTTGGGGTCCGGGTCCTACGAGCAGTACTTC. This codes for CASSLGSGSYEQYF.